Detailed here is one T cell receptor beta chain. Profiling relied on immunoSEQ multiplex PCR, and the TCRdb table lists in-frame clones only, not all of them. Of tens of thousands of clones listed, just over 90% are singletons. Germline V gives CDR1 MNHEY, CDR2 SMNVEV (reference sequence). CDR3 length: 17 amino acids. Between the trimmed V and J ends, which lost 4 bases and 0 bases, there was a span of 16 bases. This sample was included in a study of cytomegalovirus exposure and HLA in healthy donors. The sample comprised PBMCs. The sequence was collected from a woman younger than 30 in good health and CMV-seronegative. The chain links TRBV27 to TRBJ2-1; D possibly corresponds to TRBD1 (6 bases). The CDR3 region has the DNA TGTGCCAGCAGTTCGTACAGGGTTACAAGCTCCTACAATGAGCAGTTCTTC. Amino acid sequence: CASSSYRVTSSYNEQFF.